This T cell receptor beta chain was found in a study of lymphopenia after photon versus proton radiotherapy. Germline V gene sequence: CDR1 ENHRY, CDR2 SYGVKD. With 0 bases clipped from V and 5 bases from J, the junction kept 8 bases outside the gene matches. CDR3 length: 16 residues. Assay: immunoSEQ multiplex PCR; the TCRdb copy retains only in-frame clones and omits some. The profile shows approximately 20,000 clones, 85% to 95% of them singletons. The gene calls are TRBV10-3 and TRBJ2-3; 7 nucleotides agree with TRBD2. Source: peripheral blood, taken from a patient treated with proton-based radiotherapy. The sequence derives from a woman aged 70 to 79 with pancreatic cancer. Some clones in this sample may be carry-over from other donors' samples. The CDR3 sequence: CAISESGGTREDTQYF. The CDR3 coding sequence is TGTGCCATCAGTGAGTCCGGGGGGACGCGGGAAGATACGCAGTATTTT.